This T cell receptor beta chain originates from a study of graft-versus-host responses after intestinal transplantation. Investigators treated the graft tissue so that it released intraepithelial and lamina propria lymphocytes. Study conclusions and caveats: GvH clones turned up in recipient marrow; some had shown up first in ileum or blood. The study associated peak circulating GvH clone levels with early post-transplant HvG declines.

This clone occurred a few times. The target antigen is unknown. This table comes from immunoSEQ multiplex PCR, and its TCRdb copy is limited to in-frame clones, with some not included. This table holds some 10,000 clones, under 80% found once. The sequence came from a human patient who received an intestinal transplant, so some T cells may come from the graft donor. The sequences come from ileum tissue, collected 23 days after intestinal transplant.

CDR3: CAISESNRVNEKLFF. The CDR3 DNA is TGTGCCATCAGTGAGTCGAACAGGGTGAATGAAAAACTGTTTTTT. This rearrangement joins TRBV10-3 to TRBJ1-4; D may be TRBD1 (6 bases). The CDR3 sequence is 15 residues long. V was shortened by 0 bases and J by 5 bases, with 10 bases between the two germline ends. The V gene's germline CDR1 is ENHRY and CDR2 SYGVKD.